These 23 T cell receptor beta chains were all obtained from the same sample, sequenced in a study of human T cells and chemical hapten exposure listed by TCRdb under 2021. The intended sense of this specimen's time point label: patch test 3, about 24 weeks after DPC sensitization. The sample's treatment or condition label is to be understood as: therapeutic diphenylcyclopropenone sensitization with weekly scalp DPC. The method was RACE. Sequencing was performed on a NextSeq 500. TCRdb passed the public sequencing reads through fastp at Q25 and MiXCR, retaining productive beta sequences. One record per CDR3 amino acid sequence lists the most common genes and DNA. In this sample the table shows about 30,000 distinct CDR3 sequences, 5.8% of which occur a single time. Together, the top ten hold around 6% of the sample. The source material was whole blood, sampled in connection with sensitization to the hapten diphenylcyclopropenone (DPC). The receptors derive from a young man with alopecia areata. Some clones in this sample may be carry-over from other donors' samples.

In this sample, this clonotype turned up many times. V usage is TRBV3-2 and J usage is TRBJ2-5. TRBV3-2 is a documented pseudogene. This CDR3 region has 14 residues. The DNA of the CDR3 is TGTGCCAGCAGCCAAGCGGGTGAGAGAGAGACCCAGTACTTC. This gives the protein CASSQAGERETQYF.

There are many counts of this clonotype. The V and J genes are TRBV3-1 and TRBJ2-1, with 10 bases fitting TRBD2. The CDR3 runs to 18 residues. Germline V gene lookup returns CDR1 LGHDT and CDR2 YNNKEL (reference sequence). V shed 4 bases and J 3 bases; nucleotides not matched to a gene: 12. The CDR3 is CASSRRLAGLGDYNEQFF. The CDR3 DNA follows: TGTGCCAGCAGCCGTCGACTAGCGGGCCTAGGGGACTACAATGAGCAGTTCTTC.

This clonotype was observed at least ten times. The rearrangement links TRBV25-1 to TRBJ1-2; tentatively, D is TRBD1 (5 bases). V lost 5 bases to trimming and J lost 2 bases, with 9 bases between them. The CDR3 loop spans 13 amino acids. Germline loops: CDR1 MGHDK, CDR2 SYGVNS. The CDR3 is CASSSRDNYGYTF. The CDR3 DNA is TGTGCCAGCAGTTCCCGGGACAACTATGGCTACACCTTC.

This clonotype was seen ten or more times. The chain uses TRBV12-3 or TRBV12-4 and TRBJ2-3, with 8 nucleotides matching TRBD1. The length of the CDR3 is 15 residues. Losses at the gene ends were 0 bases for V and 1 base for J; bases not matched to a gene: 0. Here the CDR3 DNA reads TGTGCCAGCAGTTTAGCACAGGGGGGCACAGATACGCAGTATTTT. Amino acid sequence: CASSLAQGGTDTQYF.

This clonotype was seen ten or more times. The chain combines TRBV6-2 or TRBV6-3 with TRBJ2-1, with TRBD1 matching over 7 bases. The CDR3 is 15 residues long. In germline, CDR1 is MNHEY, CDR2 SVGEGT. With 5 bases clipped from V and 7 bases from J, the junction kept 11 bases outside the gene matches. CDR3 sequence reads: CASSLTGAPTNEQFF. Here the CDR3 DNA reads TGTGCCAGCAGTCTTACAGGGGCCCCCACTAATGAGCAGTTCTTC.

This clonotype was observed at least ten times. The CDR3 reads CASSRGLQETQYF. In DNA form, the CDR3 reads TGTGCCAGCAGCAGGGGACTCCAAGAGACCCAGTACTTC. This sequence joins TRBV5-4 and TRBJ2-5, with D possibly being TRBD2 (6 bases). The CDR3 has 13 residues. Between the trimmed V and J ends, which lost 4 bases and 1 base, there was a span of 8 bases. Germline lookup yields CDR1 SGHNT and CDR2 YYREEE (reference sequence).

This clonotype was recorded many times. This CDR3 is CASSQGPNQETQYF. CDR3 sequence (DNA): TGTGCCAGCAGCCAAGGGCCTAACCAAGAGACCCAGTACTTC. V gene TRBV14 combines with J gene TRBJ2-5; D call uncertain. This CDR3 contains 14 residues. Trimming stripped 1 base from V and 0 bases from J, with 6 bases between. Germline V CDR1 and CDR2: SGHDN, FVKESK.

This clonotype occurred many times. V usage is TRBV20-1 and J usage is TRBJ2-5; the D is unclear. Germline V gene data show CDR1 as DFQATT and CDR2 as SNEGSKA (reference sequence). The CDR3 runs 13 residues. V dropped 3 bases and J dropped 1 base, with 9 bases sitting between them. The CDR3 region has the DNA TGCAGTGCTAGTTATTCAGCCCAAGAGACCCAGTACTTC. Translating it yields CSASYSAQETQYF.

This clonotype was picked up many times. The chain has TRBV7-3 and TRBJ2-4, with 7 bases matching TRBD1. The CDR3 spans 14 residues. V shed 2 bases and J 6 bases; nucleotides not matched to a gene: 4. Germline-derived CDR1 and CDR2 are SGHTA and FQGTGA. CDR3 loop: CASSLEGGLNIQYF. CDR3 nucleotide sequence: TGTGCCAGCAGCTTAGAAGGGGGCTTAAACATTCAGTACTTC.

This clonotype has a count of ten or more. This chain connects TRBV19 to TRBJ2-3; TRBD2 matches 9 bases. This CDR3 spans 15 amino acids. The germline CDR1 and CDR2 sequences are LNHDA and SQIVND (reference sequence). V lost 1 base, J lost 8 bases, and 7 bases stayed unmatched. The CDR3 spells CASSIGGGAPSTQYF. The CDR3 region has the DNA TGTGCCAGTAGTATAGGCGGGGGGGCACCCTCTACGCAGTATTTT. Full variable domain (outside the CDR3, taken from reference TRBV19 and TRBJ2-3): DGGITQSPKYLFRKEGQNVTLSCEQNLNHDAMYWYRQDPGQGLRLIYYSQIVNDFQKGDIAEGYSVSREKKESFPLTVTSAQKNPTAFYLCASSIGGGAPSTQYFGPGTRLTVL.

This clonotype was found many times. V usage is TRBV6-2 or TRBV6-3 and J usage is TRBJ1-1, with 9 bases aligning to TRBD1. CDR1 is MNHEY, CDR2 SVGEGT, per germline. V was pared by 5 bases and J by 4 bases, with 5 bases of the junction left unmatched. CDR3 length: 14 residues. The CDR3 spells CASSVQGATTEAFF. CDR3 nucleotides: TGTGCCAGCAGTGTACAGGGGGCAACCACTGAAGCTTTCTTT.

This clonotype was counted at least ten times. The chain joins TRBV20-1 to TRBJ1-2; D remains unclear. Germline V lookup: CDR1 DFQATT, CDR2 SNEGSKA (reference sequence). V dropped 1 base and J dropped 8 bases, with 8 bases sitting between them. The CDR3 contains 11 residues. This CDR3 is CSARVEGGYTF. CDR3 sequence (DNA): TGCAGTGCTAGAGTGGAGGGCGGCTACACCTTC.

This clonotype was seen many times. The gene calls are TRBV10-2 and TRBJ1-2; no clear D gene. The CDR3 spans 14 residues. Germline CDR1 reads WSHSY; CDR2 reads SAAADI. V shed 0 bases and J shed 4 bases, with 9 bases lying between them. DNA of the CDR3: TGCGCCAGCAGTGAGTCCGCGACCCTCTATGGCTACACCTTC. As protein: CASSESATLYGYTF.

This clonotype was observed many times. J is TRBJ2-3 and V is TRBV20-1; 8 bases line up with TRBD1. Per the germline V gene, CDR1 is DFQATT and CDR2 is SNEGSKA (reference sequence). This CDR3 is built from 16 residues. The ends lost 5 bases at V and 2 bases at J; junction bases unmatched: 12. CDR3 DNA: TGCAGTGCTTCCACCCGGGACAGGAGTTCCACAGATACGCAGTATTTT. Amino acids: CSASTRDRSSTDTQYF.

This clonotype has a count of ten or more. The chain joins TRBV20-1 to TRBJ2-2; D perhaps matches TRBD2 (5 bases). The V gene's germline CDR1 is DFQATT and CDR2 SNEGSKA (reference sequence). There are 13 residues in the CDR3. The V end was cut by 2 bases, the J end by 7 bases, with 11 bases between. CDR3 sequence: CSARSRELGELFF. In DNA, the CDR3 is TGCAGTGCTAGAAGTCGGGAACTCGGGGAGCTGTTTTTT.

This clonotype has at least ten counts. This chain links TRBV7-9 with TRBJ2-3; either TRBD1 or TRBD2 may supply D (5 bases each). Germline V lookup: CDR1 SEHNR, CDR2 FQNEAQ (reference sequence). This CDR3 has 15 amino acids. Trimming shortened V by 1 base and J by 2 bases, and 10 bases separated the two germline ends. CDR3 in amino acids: CASSLEGTVTDTQYF. CDR3 nucleotides: TGTGCCAGCAGCTTAGAGGGGACGGTCACAGATACGCAGTATTTT.

This clonotype occurred many times. The chain has TRBV7-9 and TRBJ2-7; D is possibly TRBD1 (5 bases). The CDR3 has 12 residues. V shed 6 bases and J shed 3 bases, with 9 bases lying between them. The germline CDR1 and CDR2 sequences are SEHNR and FQNEAQ (reference sequence). The CDR3, as DNA: TGTGCCAGCAGTCAAGGACACTACGAGCAGTACTTC. This encodes CASSQGHYEQYF.

The table lists this clonotype with many counts. V usage is TRBV4-3 and J usage is TRBJ2-1, with a possible D match to TRBD1 (5 bases). Germline CDR1 is LGHNA and CDR2 is YSLEER. Trimming shortened V by 5 bases and J by 9 bases, and 14 bases separated the two germline ends. There are 13 residues in the CDR3. In nucleotides, the CDR3 is TGCGCCAGCAGCGACGGACAAACGACTGAGCAGTTCTTC. Encoded protein: CASSDGQTTEQFF.

This clonotype came up many times. The chain recombines TRBV27 with TRBJ1-2; the match to TRBD1 covers 7 bases. The CDR3 spans 15 residues. Germline V gives CDR1 MNHEY, CDR2 SMNVEV (reference sequence). Trimming cost V 3 bases and J 3 bases; bases outside gene matches: 7. CDR3 sequence: CASSFRQGGDYGYTF. CDR3 nucleotide sequence: TGTGCCAGCAGTTTCCGACAGGGAGGTGACTATGGCTACACCTTC.

At least ten counts were recorded for this clonotype. This chain joins TRBV30 and TRBJ2-2, with D maybe TRBD1 (6 bases). The CDR3 is 16 residues long. V was trimmed by 3 bases and J by 0 bases, leaving 14 bases between them. The germline CDR1 and CDR2 sequences are GTSNPN and SVGIG (reference sequence). The DNA of the CDR3 is TGTGCCTGGAGCGAGATGGGGGCCTCGAACACCGGGGAGCTGTTTTTT. Translation gives CAWSEMGASNTGELFF.

This clonotype was recorded many times. The chain combines TRBV6-5 with TRBJ2-2; D gene ambiguous. Germline loops: CDR1 MNHEY, CDR2 SVGAGI. Trimming pared 2 bases from V and 8 bases from J, leaving 6 bases between. The CDR3 runs to 12 residues. The CDR3 DNA reads as TGTGCCAGCAGTTACCGAGCGGGGGAGCTGTTTTTT. Protein: CASSYRAGELFF.

This clonotype has ten or more counts. The chain uses TRBV3-1 and TRBJ1-2; the D is unclear. V was trimmed by 2 bases and J by 3 bases, leaving 7 bases between them. Looked up from germline, CDR1 is LGHDT and CDR2 is YNNKEL (reference sequence). The CDR3 sequence is 13 residues long. CDR3: CASSQRQDYGYTF. The CDR3 region has the DNA TGTGCCAGCAGCCAACGGCAGGACTATGGCTACACCTTC.

This clonotype was seen at least ten times. This chain uses TRBV25-1 with TRBJ1-5; no clear D gene. V lost 4 bases to trimming and J lost 4 bases, with 11 bases between them. Germline V gene lookup returns CDR1 MGHDK and CDR2 SYGVNS. The CDR3 extends over 14 amino acids. This chain's CDR3 is CASSAAEQNQPQHF. The CDR3 region has the DNA TGTGCCAGCAGTGCAGCAGAGCAAAATCAGCCCCAGCATTTT.